What follows are 15 T cell receptor beta chains derived from one specimen sequenced in a study of regulatory T cells in long-lasting Graves disease (dated by TCRdb to the early 2020s). To prepare the library, multiplex PCR was applied. The run used an Illumina HiSeq 4000. iRepertoire HTBI primers and Arm-PCR amplification of CDR3 regions were used to construct TCR beta libraries. TCRdb applied fastp at Q25 and MiXCR to the public reads, then kept only in-frame beta chains. Each CDR3 protein gets just one entry, which takes the most common genes and DNA from the rows behind it. Here the sample has 350,000 to 450,000 distinct CDR3 sequences; roughly a sixth occur a single time. Together, the top ten hold less than 35% of the sample. The time point label for this specimen denotes: newly diagnosed GD, antithyroid drugs for less than 3 months. For both TCR sequencing and RNA sequencing, RNA was extracted from PBMCs using TRIzol.

The sample was also reused in another study, on T cells in Graves' hyperthyroidism and ophthalmopathy.

The sample in question was peripheral blood mononuclear cells (PBMCs), obtained at new diagnosis, from a patient treated with antithyroid drugs. The source is a man aged 35 to 55 with Graves disease. Donor details come from another sample of the same person, matched by shared clones.

This clonotype was seen at least ten times. V usage is TRBV5-1 and J usage is TRBJ2-7; no clear D gene. Looked up from germline, CDR1 is SGHRS and CDR2 is YFSETQ. This CDR3 contains 14 residues. The germline V and J ends were trimmed by 1 base and 2 bases, with 10 bases remaining between them. The CDR3 loop is CASSLQGETYEQYF. The CDR3 nucleotides are TGCGCCAGCAGCTTGCAAGGAGAAACCTACGAGCAGTACTTC.

This rearrangement joins TRBV12-3 or TRBV12-4 to TRBJ2-5; D unresolved. The CDR3 contains 13 residues. Trimming removed 8 bases from V and 5 bases from J, with 15 bases in between. CDR3 nucleotides: TGTGCCAGCCGAAAAAACCCGTCGGAGACCCAGTACTTC. This encodes CASRKNPSETQYF.

This clonotype occurred many times. The V gene is TRBV7-9, the J gene TRBJ1-4; D uncertain. The V gene's germline CDR1 is SEHNR and CDR2 FQNEAQ (reference sequence). Trimming pared 4 bases from V and 8 bases from J, leaving 20 bases between. The CDR3 extends over 16 amino acids. The CDR3 is CASSSPTSNPEEKLFF. The CDR3 coding sequence is TGTGCCAGCAGCTCCCCAACCTCCAACCCGGAGGAAAAACTGTTTTTT.

This clonotype was seen a handful of times. This chain's CDR3 is CASSPPNRVPIYGYTF. The CDR3, as DNA: TGTGCCAGCTCACCCCCAAACAGGGTCCCTATCTATGGCTACACCTTC. The chain links TRBV28 to TRBJ1-2; D is perhaps TRBD1 (6 bases). The CDR3 sequence is 16 residues long. The germline V and J ends were trimmed by 8 bases and 4 bases, with 23 bases remaining between them. Germline V gives CDR1 MDHEN, CDR2 SYDVKM.

This clonotype was found many times. The rearrangement uses TRBV5-1 and TRBJ2-5; TRBD1 agrees at 9 bases. The CDR3 contains 17 residues. Germline-derived CDR1 and CDR2 are SGHRS and YFSETQ. The J segment lost 1 base and the V segment lost 4 bases, leaving 11 bases of the junction unmatched. CDR3 in DNA: TGCGCCAGCAGCCCCGGGACAGGGTTTGGGGGCCAAGAGACCCAGTACTTC. Translating it yields CASSPGTGFGGQETQYF.

This clonotype occurred a few times. The chain combines TRBV19 with TRBJ2-2; D is possibly TRBD1 (5 bases). Trimming stripped 6 bases from V and 11 bases from J, with 13 bases between. This CDR3 comprises 12 residues. Germline CDR1 reads LNHDA; CDR2 reads SQIVND (reference sequence). The CDR3 DNA is TGTGCCAGTAGCGCCCAGGGCAGCGAGCTGTTTTTT. It specifies CASSAQGSELFF.

V and J are TRBV29-1 and TRBJ2-7; D gene ambiguous. V was cut by 7 bases and J by 0 bases, with 13 bases left in between. The germline gives CDR1 SQVTM, CDR2 ANQGSEA. CDR3 length: 13 residues. For the CDR3, the DNA is TGCAGCGCCGAGACCGGGTCCTCCTACGAGCAGTACTTC. This translates into CSAETGSSYEQYF.

This clonotype was detected ten times or more. The chain employs TRBV28 and TRBJ2-1; possibly TRBD2 for D (6 bases). V was trimmed by 3 bases and J by 7 bases, leaving 16 bases between them. There are 15 residues in the CDR3. Germline CDR1 MDHEN, CDR2 SYDVKM. In DNA, the CDR3 is TGTGCCAGCAGTTTCGGGCGGGCCCGGGGGAATGAGCAGTTCTTC. This codes for CASSFGRARGNEQFF.

This clonotype has at least ten counts. The rearrangement joins TRBV2 to TRBJ2-4, with D maybe TRBD2 (5 bases). The V end lost 5 bases, the J end lost 9 bases, and 17 bases lay between the germline ends. Germline V gene sequence: CDR1 SNHLY, CDR2 FYNNEI. CDR3 length equals 14 residues. The CDR3, as DNA: TGTGCCAGCAGTATACGGGGTCCGAAGGGCATTCAGTACTTC. Encoded protein: CASSIRGPKGIQYF. Based on the CDR3 plus reference TRBV2 and TRBJ2-4, the full variable domain is EPEVTQTPSHQVTQMGQEVILRCVPISNHLYFYWYRQILGQKVEFLVSFYNNEISEKSEIFDDQFSVERPDGSNFTLKIRSTKLEDSAMYFCASSIRGPKGIQYFGAGTRLSVL.

This clonotype was counted ten times or more. The chain carries TRBV5-1 and TRBJ1-5; TRBD1 aligns across 8 bases. The CDR3 sequence is 17 residues long. The trim removed 4 bases at V and 0 bases at J, leaving 9 bases unmatched. Germline V CDR1 and CDR2: SGHRS, YFSETQ. The chain's CDR3 is CASSQAGGPYSNQPQHF. CDR3 nucleotide sequence: TGCGCCAGCAGCCAGGCAGGGGGCCCCTATAGCAATCAGCCCCAGCATTTT.

This clonotype has a count of ten or more. This chain joins TRBV20-1 and TRBJ2-5, with D possibly TRBD1 on 6 matching bases. V lost 5 bases, J lost 1 base, and 11 bases lay in between. This CDR3 is 13 amino acids long. Germline CDR1 and CDR2: DFQATT and SNEGSKA (reference sequence). In nucleotides, the CDR3 is TGCAGTGCTCAAGGACAGCTCCAAGAGACCCAGTACTTC. It encodes CSAQGQLQETQYF.

This clonotype was found many times. The chain couples TRBV4-1 to TRBJ2-1, with D uncertain. Germline V gene data show CDR1 as MGHRA and CDR2 as YSYEKL. V shed 3 bases and J shed 4 bases, with 7 bases lying between them. The CDR3 consists of 13 residues. In DNA form, the CDR3 reads TGCGCCAGCAGCCATGGGCGGTACAATGAGCAGTTCTTC. Translated, it gives CASSHGRYNEQFF.

This clonotype was recorded many times. The gene calls are TRBV28 and TRBJ1-1; 10 positions agree with TRBD1. After removal of 2 bases from V and 7 bases from J, the junction contained 10 bases not matched to a gene. This CDR3 has 16 amino acids. Germline CDR1 reads MDHEN; CDR2 reads SYDVKM. DNA of the CDR3: TGTGCCAGCAGTTTAAGTACGGGACAGGGGACGTATGAAGCTTTCTTT. Its protein is CASSLSTGQGTYEAFF.

The chain links TRBV2 to TRBJ2-3, with 8 nucleotides matching TRBD1. The length of the CDR3 is 14 residues. The germline gives CDR1 SNHLY, CDR2 FYNNEI. J lost 5 bases, V lost 2 bases, and 3 bases had no gene match. The CDR3 spells CASSEQGARDTQYF. The CDR3 bases are TGTGCCAGCAGTGAACAGGGGGCAAGAGATACGCAGTATTTT. Full variable domain (missing parts from reference TRBV2 and TRBJ2-3): EPEVTQTPSHQVTQMGQEVILRCVPISNHLYFYWYRQILGQKVEFLVSFYNNEISEKSEIFDDQFSVERPDGSNFTLKIRSTKLEDSAMYFCASSEQGARDTQYFGPGTRLTVL.

This clonotype was recorded many times. The V and J genes are TRBV20-1 and TRBJ2-3; TRBD2 is a possible D gene (6 bases). Germline-derived CDR1 and CDR2 are DFQATT and SNEGSKA (reference sequence). The CDR3 totals 14 residues. The V end lost 3 bases, the J end lost 1 base, and 11 bases lay between the germline ends. The CDR3 nucleotides read TGCAGTGCTAGTCCGGGGGACGGCACAGATACGCAGTATTTT. It yields the protein CSASPGDGTDTQYF.